This entry features one T cell receptor beta chain sequence. Its cognate antigen is unknown. The data are from a study of radiotherapy plus CTLA-4 blockade in lung cancer. The study, taken as a whole, reports: Radiotherapy with ipilimumab was followed by blood expansion of tumor-derived clones. Alongside interferon-beta, early blood T cell clone dynamics were reportedly the best predictor of response.

Between the trimmed V and J ends, which lost 4 bases and 4 bases, there was a span of 10 bases. CDR3 length equals 12 residues. Germline V lookup: CDR1 SQVTM, CDR2 ANQGSEA. Ipilimumab CTLA-4 blockade and focal radiation were given to patients with chemo-refractory metastatic non-small-cell lung cancer. Using immunoSEQ multiplex PCR, the repertoire was profiled, and TCRdb retains in-frame clones only, with some absent. The profile shows more than 100,000 clones, approximately 90% of them singletons. The chain recombines TRBV29-1 with TRBJ1-2; D is unclear. The source is a human donor with non-small cell lung cancer that progressed on radiotherapy plus ipilimumab. The sequencing used peripheral blood, collected from a patient treated with radiotherapy plus ipilimumab. The CDR3 spells CSVGSTTYGYTF. In DNA, the CDR3 is TGCAGCGTTGGCTCCACCACCTATGGCTACACCTTC.